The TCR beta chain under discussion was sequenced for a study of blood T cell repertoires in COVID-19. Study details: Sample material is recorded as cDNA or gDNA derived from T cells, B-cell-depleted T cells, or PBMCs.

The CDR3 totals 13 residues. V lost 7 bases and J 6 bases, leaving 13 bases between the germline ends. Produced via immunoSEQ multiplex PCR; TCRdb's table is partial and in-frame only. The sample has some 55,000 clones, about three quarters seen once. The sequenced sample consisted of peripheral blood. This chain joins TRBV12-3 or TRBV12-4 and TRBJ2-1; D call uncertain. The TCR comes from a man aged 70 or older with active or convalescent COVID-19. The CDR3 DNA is TGTGCCAGCACCATCGGTAGCAGCAATGAGCAGTTCTTC. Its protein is CASTIGSSNEQFF.